This T cell receptor beta chain derives from a study of shared clonotypes between healthy human individuals. The wider study: Donors had three CD4 naive, three CD4 memory, two CD8 naive and one CD8 memory plate apiece.

Only in-frame clones appear in the TCRdb table, and some are missing; sequencing was by immunoSEQ multiplex PCR. The data hold some 2,100,000 clones, with almost 96% observed a single time. The investigators split CD4+ cells into a CD45RA+ naive subset and a CD45RA-negative memory subset. V was clipped by 6 bases and J by 5 bases; unmatched bases: 9. From germline, CDR1 is MNHEY and CDR2 SVGAGI. The CDR3 is 15 amino acids. This clonotype was sampled from a man aged 18 to 30 in good health. V and J are TRBV6-5 and TRBJ1-5, with 8 bases matching TRBD1. The specimen sequenced was naive CD4+ T cells sorted from blood. Subset meaning: CD45RA+ positively selected. The CDR3 loop is CASRRTGNGDQPQHF. CDR3 bases: TGTGCCAGCAGAAGGACAGGGAACGGAGATCAGCCCCAGCATTTT.